These 9 T cell receptor beta chains came from one sample sequenced in a study of blood T cells in healthy people across ages. The use of a sample-barcoded 5' primer and a J-beta primer mix characterized a second PCR of roughly 6 to 11 cycles. TCRdb called the 5' RACE reads again in MiXCR, with one record for every CDR3 protein. The sample lists hundreds of thousands of distinct CDR3 sequences, 45% to 50% occurring once. Sequencing input: blood. These receptors were obtained from a woman aged 55-75 years in good health.

This chain joins TRBV10-3 and TRBJ2-7, with D tentatively TRBD1 or TRBD2 (5 bases each). The end of the DNA is better explained by TRBJ2-5, so the J call may be wrong. Germline V lookup: CDR1 ENHRY, CDR2 SYGVKD. This CDR3 has 15 residues. The CDR3: CAISAGPTPQETQYF. CDR3 DNA: TGTGCCATCAGTGCGGGACCAACCCCCCAAGAGACCCAGTACTTC.

The chain carries TRBV7-9 and TRBJ2-7, with 7 nucleotides matching TRBD1. CDR3 length: 14 residues. V lost 5 bases to trimming and J lost 5 bases; unmatched junction nucleotides: 9. Germline V gene lookup returns CDR1 SEHNR and CDR2 FQNEAQ (reference sequence). The CDR3 DNA reads TGTGCCAGCAGCCCGCAGGGGGATATCCACGAGCAGTACTTC. It encodes CASSPQGDIHEQYF.

The rearrangement links TRBV6-5 to TRBJ2-7; TRBD1 aligns across 10 bases. V shed 6 bases and J 0 bases; nucleotides not matched to a gene: 5. Germline V gene lookup returns CDR1 MNHEY and CDR2 SVGAGI. CDR3 length: 15 residues. CDR3 residues: CASSQGQGPSYEQYF. CDR3 DNA sequence: TGTGCCAGCAGCCAGGGACAGGGGCCCTCCTACGAGCAGTACTTC.

This clonotype was counted only a few times. This sequence joins TRBV6-5 and TRBJ2-5; 7 nucleotides line up with TRBD1. Per germline, CDR1 MNHEY and CDR2 SVGAGI. This CDR3 comprises 12 residues. The J segment lost 11 bases and the V segment lost 5 bases, leaving 8 bases of the junction unmatched. CDR3 in DNA: TGTGCCAGCAGTGAAACAGGGGTTGAGCAGTACTTC. It encodes CASSETGVEQYF.

This chain connects TRBV5-1 to TRBJ2-6; no definite D call. This CDR3 is built from 14 residues. Germline V gene sequence: CDR1 SGHRS, CDR2 YFSETQ. The ends were cut back, 5 bases at V and 4 bases at J, with 10 bases in the middle. CDR3 coding DNA: TGCGCCAGCAGGCTGACCTCCGGGGCCAACGTCCTGACTTTC. This sequence encodes CASRLTSGANVLTF.

The rearrangement uses TRBV4-3 and TRBJ1-4, with no clear D. V gave up 4 bases and J gave up 3 bases, with 6 bases separating them. Germline values: CDR1 LGHNA, CDR2 YSLEER. CDR3 length: 13 amino acids. The CDR3 nucleotides are TGCGCCAGCAGCCTACAGTCTAATGAAAAACTGTTTTTT. Its translation is CASSLQSNEKLFF.

The rearrangement uses TRBV4-3 and TRBJ1-1; 7 bases match TRBD1. This CDR3 has 15 amino acids. Per the germline V gene, CDR1 is LGHNA and CDR2 is YSLEER. The V gene end was trimmed by 4 bases and the J gene end by 4 bases; junction bases not matched to a gene: 9. The CDR3 is CASSLTQTGTTEAFF. CDR3 coding DNA: TGCGCCAGCAGCCTTACGCAGACAGGGACCACTGAAGCTTTCTTT.

The V and J genes are TRBV29-1 and TRBJ1-1; TRBD1 might be the D (6 bases). V was shortened by 3 bases and J by 4 bases, with 6 bases between the two germline ends. The CDR3 runs 11 residues. Germline CDR1 is SQVTM and CDR2 is ANQGSEA. The CDR3 reads CSVETGTEAFF. DNA for the CDR3: TGCAGCGTTGAGACAGGCACTGAAGCTTTCTTT. Using reference TRBV29-1 and TRBJ1-1 for the parts outside the CDR3, the full variable domain is SAVISQKPSRDICQRGTSLTIQCQVDSQVTMMFWYRQQPGQSLTLIATANQGSEATYESGFVIDKFPISRPNLTFSTLTVSNMSPEDSSIYLCSVETGTEAFFGQGTRLTVV.

This clonotype has just a few counts. The chain recombines TRBV7-9 with TRBJ2-4; possibly TRBD2 for D (5 bases). Gene TRBJ2-7 matches the end of the DNA better, so the J call may be wrong. CDR1 is SEHNR, CDR2 FQNEAQ, per germline (reference sequence). This CDR3 has 12 residues. CDR3 sequence: CASSHTAGEQYF. The CDR3 DNA follows: TGTGCCAGCAGTCACACGGCGGGCGAGCAGTACTTC.